This T cell receptor beta chain is from a study of blood T cells in healthy people across ages. Study-wide results and limits: The long-lived group displayed more naive CD4+ cells, plus higher diversity, than the aged donors did.

Isolation per sample recovered at least 7 million PBMCs. A second 7 to 11 cycle PCR used barcoded and J-beta primers. Using its own MiXCR run on the 5' RACE reads, TCRdb lists one record per CDR3 protein. The sample has around 500,000 distinct CDR3 sequences; around half are singletons. Notes on this clonotype: Its antigen remains unidentified.

This clonotype was sampled from a man older than 75 in good health. The sequenced material came from blood.

The CDR3 loop reads CSARGRLQETQYF. The CDR3 nucleotides are TGCAGTGCTAGGGGGAGACTCCAAGAGACCCAGTACTTC. The chain has TRBV20-1 and TRBJ2-5, with TRBD2 as a possible D gene (5 bases). Trimming took 3 bases from V and 1 from J, leaving 9 bases between them. The CDR3 extends over 13 amino acids. Germline V gene sequence: CDR1 DFQATT, CDR2 SNEGSKA (reference sequence).